This T cell receptor beta chain was profiled in a study of blood T cells in healthy people across ages. V was pared by 8 bases and J by 7 bases, with 17 bases between. This CDR3 spans 13 amino acids. Primers used in a second PCR of about 7 to 12 cycles were a sample-barcoded 5' primer and a J-beta primer mix. TCRdb independently ran MiXCR on the 5' RACE reads; one entry per CDR3 protein. The repertoire holds about 1.5 million distinct CDR3 sequences, about 45% seen once, with approximately 4% in the top ten. The material sequenced was blood. This chain links TRBV12-3 or TRBV12-4 with TRBJ1-2, with a possible D match to TRBD1 (5 bases). This TCR came from a woman between 18 and 30 years old in good health. DNA for the CDR3: TGTGCCAGCCGGGACCGAATTAGTTGTGGCTACACCTTC. Residues: CASRDRISCGYTF.